Sequencing of this T cell receptor beta chain was carried out in a study of T cells in localized non-small cell lung cancer. General study results and limits: For the top 100 tumor clones, a median about 62 also appeared in adjacent lung. Uninvolved adjacent lung had the highest recorded T cell clonality, with tumor below it. Sequence data derive from only one tumor region, so heterogeneity remains possible. Longer survival (overall) was linked to higher T cell density in blood.

As concerns this clone: Antigen specificity is unknown.

The method was immunoSEQ multiplex PCR; TCRdb's version includes in-frame clones alone and lacks a portion of them. The sample has tens of thousands of clones; 70% to 90% are singletons. Germline V gene lookup returns CDR1 MNHEY and CDR2 SVGAGI. Between the trimmed V and J ends, which lost 2 bases and 2 bases, there was a span of 10 bases. CDR3 length: 15 amino acids. This TCR derives from a woman aged 35 to 69 with stage I squamous cell lung carcinoma. The rearrangement links TRBV6-5 to TRBJ1-3; possible D gene TRBD1, 6 bases. Material: peripheral blood, obtained before any cancer treatment. The CDR3 DNA follows: TGTGCCAGCAGTTACACCACAGGGCCTGGAAACACCATATATTTT. This sequence encodes CASSYTTGPGNTIYF.